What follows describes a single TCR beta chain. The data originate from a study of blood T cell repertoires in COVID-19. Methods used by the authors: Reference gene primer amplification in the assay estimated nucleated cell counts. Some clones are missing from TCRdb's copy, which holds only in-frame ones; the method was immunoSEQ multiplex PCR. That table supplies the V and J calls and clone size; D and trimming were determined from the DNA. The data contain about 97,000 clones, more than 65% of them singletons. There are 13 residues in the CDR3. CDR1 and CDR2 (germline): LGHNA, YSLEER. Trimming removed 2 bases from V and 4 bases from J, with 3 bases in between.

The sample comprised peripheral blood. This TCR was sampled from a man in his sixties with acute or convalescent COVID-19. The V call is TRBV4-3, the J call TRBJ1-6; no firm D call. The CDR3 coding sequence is TGCGCCAGCAGCCAAACTTATAATTCACCCCTCCACTTT. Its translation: CASSQTYNSPLHF.